This paragraph covers one T cell receptor (beta chain) sequence. The antigen remains undetermined. Healthy Caucasian individuals from Russia aged about 6 to 100 served as donors. This specimen belongs to a study of blood T cells in healthy people across ages. Study findings and constraints: Reliance upon unsorted PBMCs precluded definitive naive versus antigen-experienced comparison. Observed TCR beta diversity showed a strong correlation with the percentage of naive T cells as measured by flow cytometry.

The V and J ends lost 1 base and 0 bases respectively, with 13 bases between them. The CDR3 is made up of 17 amino acids. The germline gives CDR1 MNHNS, CDR2 SASEGT. The authors ran a second PCR of 7 to 11 cycles using a sample-barcoded 5' primer and a J-beta primer mix. One entry per CDR3 protein results from TCRdb running MiXCR on the 5' RACE reads. Found here are around 1.5 million distinct CDR3 sequences, 30% to 40% of them singletons; the top ten hold over 9%. The V call is TRBV6-1, the J call TRBJ1-5; D remains unclear. Specimen: blood. The sequence was obtained from a woman aged 25 to 39 in good health. The CDR3 loop is CASSEGFRAYSNQPQHF. The DNA for the CDR3 is TGTGCCAGCAGTGAAGGTTTTCGGGCTTATAGCAATCAGCCCCAGCATTTT.